The 4 T cell receptor beta chains below come from one sample, sequenced in a study of shared clonotypes between healthy human individuals. Naive CD8 cells were CD45RO-negative, positively selected for CCR7, excluding terminally differentiated effector memory CD45RA+ cells. TCRdb's table, derived via immunoSEQ multiplex PCR, lists solely in-frame clones and lacks some. Among about 1.9 million clones listed, 93% were seen once. The sample comprised naive CD8+ T cells from PBMCs. All receptors derive from a man between 18 and 35 years old in good health. Some clones in this sample may be carry-over from other donors' samples.

Details on this clone: The same CDR3 also results from other DNA sequences found in this sample. The chain has TRBV27 and TRBJ2-7, with D unclear. Trimming left V 3 bases short and J 1 base short, with 7 bases between. CDR1 and CDR2 (germline): MNHEY, SMNVEV (reference sequence). This CDR3 is 13 amino acids long. The CDR3 here is CASSFLGSYEQYF. DNA of the CDR3: TGTGCCAGCAGTTTTCTCGGTTCCTACGAGCAGTACTTC.

The chain couples TRBV7-2 to TRBJ1-2; possible D gene TRBD1, 6 bases. This CDR3 is 15 amino acids long. Germline lookup yields CDR1 SGHTA and CDR2 FQGNSA. V lost 6 bases and J lost 0, with 14 bases in between. The CDR3 DNA reads as TGTGCCAGCAGTTCTCGGGACACTCCTAACTATGGCTACACCTTC. Translation: CASSSRDTPNYGYTF.

The chain is built from TRBV11-2 and TRBJ2-2, with D perhaps TRBD2 (6 bases). Germline V gene sequence: CDR1 SGHAT, CDR2 FQNNGV. This CDR3 contains 17 residues. V lost 2 bases, J lost 0 bases, and 13 bases lay in between. The CDR3 region is CASSLRKAGANTGELFF. The CDR3 bases are TGTGCCAGCAGCTTACGAAAAGCGGGCGCGAACACCGGGGAGCTGTTTTTT. Variable domain in full (rest from reference TRBV11-2 and TRBJ2-2): EAGVAQSPRYKIIEKRQSVAFWCNPISGHATLYWYQQILGQGPKLLIQFQNNGVVDDSQLPKDRFSAERLKGVDSTLKIQPAKLEDSAVYLCASSLRKAGANTGELFFGEGSRLTVL.

The chain combines TRBV28 with TRBJ1-4; 8 bases fit TRBD1. Germline V gives CDR1 MDHEN, CDR2 SYDVKM. Trimming at V came to 3 bases and at J to 2 bases, leaving 5 bases not matched to a gene. The CDR3 loop spans 16 amino acids. In nucleotides, the CDR3 is TGTGCCAGCAGTTTGACAGGGGAAGGCACTAATGAAAAACTGTTTTTT. As protein: CASSLTGEGTNEKLFF.